This T cell receptor beta chain derives from a study of OX40 agonist ivuxolimab in advanced cancers. Broader study findings: Some nonresponders additionally presented with little normalized T-cell clonal expansion.

No patient had autoimmune disease or received systemic immunosuppression. On cycle 4 day 1 and cycle 7 day 1, as well as at baseline, blood was sampled. Profiled with immunoSEQ multiplex PCR; TCRdb holds only in-frame clones, not every one. The profile shows about 50,000 clones, roughly 84% of them singletons. This clone was picked up one time. The antigen remains undetermined. Germline-derived CDR1 and CDR2 are MDHEN and SYDVKM. The CDR3 contains 13 residues. V shed 2 bases and J 8 bases; nucleotides not matched to a gene: 3. Source: CD4+ or CD8+ T cells sorted from blood, taken in a trial of the OX40 agonist ivuxolimab. The source is an adult with an advanced solid tumor such as melanoma, head and neck, liver or kidney cancer. The chain employs TRBV28 and TRBJ1-2; 9 bases fit TRBD1. This chain's CDR3 is CASSLDRGDGYTF. The CDR3 DNA follows: TGTGCCAGCAGTTTAGACAGGGGGGACGGCTACACCTTC.